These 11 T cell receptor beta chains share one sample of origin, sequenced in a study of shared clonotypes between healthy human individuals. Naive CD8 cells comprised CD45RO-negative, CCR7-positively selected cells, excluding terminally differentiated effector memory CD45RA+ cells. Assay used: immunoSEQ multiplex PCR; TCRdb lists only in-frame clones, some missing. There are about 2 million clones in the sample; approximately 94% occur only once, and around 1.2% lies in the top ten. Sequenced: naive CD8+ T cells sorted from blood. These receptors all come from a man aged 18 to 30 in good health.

The CDR3 here is CASKPGTGDASTDTQYF. In nucleotides, the CDR3 is TGCGCCAGCAAGCCCGGGACAGGCGACGCTAGCACAGATACGCAGTATTTT. The chain recombines TRBV5-1 with TRBJ2-3, with TRBD1 matching over 8 bases. The ends lost 6 bases at V and 0 bases at J; junction bases unmatched: 12. Germline CDR1 and CDR2: SGHRS and YFSETQ. CDR3 length equals 17 residues.

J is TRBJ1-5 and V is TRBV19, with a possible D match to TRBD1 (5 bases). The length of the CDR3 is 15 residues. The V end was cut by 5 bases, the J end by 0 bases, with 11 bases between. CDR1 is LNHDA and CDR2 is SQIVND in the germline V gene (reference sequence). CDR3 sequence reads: CASSATDYSNQPQHF. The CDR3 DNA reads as TGTGCCAGTAGTGCGACAGATTATAGCAATCAGCCCCAGCATTTT. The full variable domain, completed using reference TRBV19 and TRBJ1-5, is DGGITQSPKYLFRKEGQNVTLSCEQNLNHDAMYWYRQDPGQGLRLIYYSQIVNDFQKGDIAEGYSVSREKKESFPLTVTSAQKNPTAFYLCASSATDYSNQPQHFGDGTRLSIL.

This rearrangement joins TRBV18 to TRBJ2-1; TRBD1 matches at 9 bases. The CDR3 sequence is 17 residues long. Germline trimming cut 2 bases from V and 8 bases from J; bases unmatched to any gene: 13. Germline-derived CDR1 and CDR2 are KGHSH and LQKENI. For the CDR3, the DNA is TGTGCCAGCTCACCAGGATTTGGACAGGGGAGGGGCGATGAGCAGTTCTTC. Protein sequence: CASSPGFGQGRGDEQFF.

The CDR3 is CAAGTDSHNEQFF. The CDR3 DNA follows: TGTGCCGCCGGGACAGATTCGCACAATGAGCAGTTCTTC. This chain uses TRBV10-3 with TRBJ2-1; 7 bases align to TRBD1. Germline V gene lookup returns CDR1 ENHRY and CDR2 SYGVKD. Trimming removed 11 bases from V and 5 bases from J; junction bases left unmatched: 9. This CDR3 is 13 amino acids long.

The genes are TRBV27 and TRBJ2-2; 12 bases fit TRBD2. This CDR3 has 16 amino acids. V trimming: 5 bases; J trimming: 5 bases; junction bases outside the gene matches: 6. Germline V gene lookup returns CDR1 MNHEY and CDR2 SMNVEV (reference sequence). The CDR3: CASSQTSGRPTGELFF. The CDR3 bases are TGTGCCAGCAGTCAGACTAGCGGGAGACCTACCGGGGAGCTGTTTTTT.

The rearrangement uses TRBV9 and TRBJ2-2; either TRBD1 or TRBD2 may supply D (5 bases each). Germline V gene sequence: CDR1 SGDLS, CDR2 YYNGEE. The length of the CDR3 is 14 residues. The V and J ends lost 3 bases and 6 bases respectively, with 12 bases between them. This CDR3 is CASSGGGSAGELFF. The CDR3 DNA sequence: TGTGCCAGCAGCGGTGGGGGTAGCGCCGGGGAGCTGTTTTTT.

The DNA for the CDR3 is TGTGCCAGACGACCTATTCGACAGGGCTCTATGAGAGCTTTCTTT. Its protein product is CARRPIRQGSMRAFF. The chain carries TRBV6-4 and TRBJ1-1, with 7 nucleotides matching TRBD1. The length of the CDR3 is 15 residues. The J segment lost 10 bases and the V segment lost 9 bases, leaving 20 bases of the junction unmatched. CDR1 MRHNA and CDR2 SNTAGT come from the germline V gene.

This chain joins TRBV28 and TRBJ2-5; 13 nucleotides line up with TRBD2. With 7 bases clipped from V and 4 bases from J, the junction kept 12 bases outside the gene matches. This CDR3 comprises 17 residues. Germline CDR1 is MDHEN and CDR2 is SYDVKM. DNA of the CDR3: TGTGCCAGCACACCGGGACTAGCGGGGTTCGATGGAGAGACCCAGTACTTC. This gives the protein CASTPGLAGFDGETQYF.

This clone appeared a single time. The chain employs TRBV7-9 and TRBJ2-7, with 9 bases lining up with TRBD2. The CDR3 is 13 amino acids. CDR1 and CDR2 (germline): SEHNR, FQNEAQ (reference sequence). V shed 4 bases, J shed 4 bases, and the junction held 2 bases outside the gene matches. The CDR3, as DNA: TGTGCCAGCAGCTGGAGCGGGGGGTACGAGCAGTACTTC. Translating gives CASSWSGGYEQYF.

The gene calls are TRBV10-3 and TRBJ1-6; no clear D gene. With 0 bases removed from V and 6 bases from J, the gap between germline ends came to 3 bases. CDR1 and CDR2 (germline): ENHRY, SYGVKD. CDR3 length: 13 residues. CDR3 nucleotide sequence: TGTGCCATCAGTGAGTCGATTAATTCACCCCTCCACTTT. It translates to CAISESINSPLHF.

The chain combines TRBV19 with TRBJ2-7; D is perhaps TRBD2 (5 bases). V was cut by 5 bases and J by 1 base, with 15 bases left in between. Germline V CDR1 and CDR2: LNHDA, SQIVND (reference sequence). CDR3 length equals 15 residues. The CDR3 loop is CASSSGYGLSYEQYF. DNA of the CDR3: TGTGCCAGTAGTTCGGGGTACGGACTTTCCTACGAGCAGTACTTC. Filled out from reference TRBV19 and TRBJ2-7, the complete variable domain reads DGGITQSPKYLFRKEGQNVTLSCEQNLNHDAMYWYRQDPGQGLRLIYYSQIVNDFQKGDIAEGYSVSREKKESFPLTVTSAQKNPTAFYLCASSSGYGLSYEQYFGPGTRLTVT.